This entry describes one T cell receptor beta chain. The assay was immunoSEQ multiplex PCR, and TCRdb's table has in-frame clones only and misses some. The sample gives roughly 200,000 clones, roughly 84% of which show up once; 7% to 7.5% is in the top ten. This entry belongs to a study of blood T cell repertoires in COVID-19. Whole-study context: T cells, B-cell-depleted T cells, or PBMCs supplied cDNA or gDNA.

The CDR3 has 15 residues. V was clipped by 8 bases and J by 3 bases, with 19 bases between them. The germline CDR1 and CDR2 sequences are MNHEY and SVGAGI. Sequencing was performed on PBMCs or T cells enriched from blood (not recorded which). The chain links TRBV6-5 to TRBJ1-1, with D hard to call. This TCR came from a man in his thirties or forties in a cohort exposed to, infected with or recovered from COVID-19 (not recorded which). The DNA of the CDR3 is TGTGCCAGCCATAGCGGAATATCTATCCACACTGAAGCTTTCTTT. Translation: CASHSGISIHTEAFF.